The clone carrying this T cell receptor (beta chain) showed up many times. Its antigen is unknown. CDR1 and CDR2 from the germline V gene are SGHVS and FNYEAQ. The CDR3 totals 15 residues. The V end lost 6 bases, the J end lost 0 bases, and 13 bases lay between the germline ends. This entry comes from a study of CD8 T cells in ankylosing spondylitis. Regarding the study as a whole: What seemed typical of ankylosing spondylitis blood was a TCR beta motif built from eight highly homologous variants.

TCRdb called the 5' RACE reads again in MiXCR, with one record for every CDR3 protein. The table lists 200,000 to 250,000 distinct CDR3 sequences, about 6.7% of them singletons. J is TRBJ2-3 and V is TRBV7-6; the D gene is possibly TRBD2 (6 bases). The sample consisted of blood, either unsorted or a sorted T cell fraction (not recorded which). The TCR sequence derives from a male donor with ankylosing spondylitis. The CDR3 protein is CASSSSGYSTDTQYF. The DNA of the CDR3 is TGTGCCAGCAGTTCAAGCGGGTATAGCACAGATACGCAGTATTTT.